This passage covers 14 T cell receptor beta chains from one sample sequenced in a study of cytomegalovirus exposure and HLA in healthy donors. The PCR ran on 60 Vbeta and 13 Jbeta primers. TCRdb's copy holds only in-frame clones and misses some; the assay was immunoSEQ multiplex PCR. The table has approximately 110,000 clones, around 73% seen once; the top ten hold under 5.5%. The material sequenced was PBMCs. The receptors stem from a man aged 60-69 years in good health and CMV-seropositive.

The chain is built from TRBV6-1 and TRBJ1-2, with 8 bases that match TRBD1. CDR3 size: 14 residues. Trimming cost V 7 bases and J 2 bases; bases outside gene matches: 6. Germline lookup yields CDR1 MNHNS and CDR2 SASEGT. The DNA of the CDR3 is TGTGCCAGCATTCCAGACAGGGGAAACTATGGCTACACCTTC. Translation: CASIPDRGNYGYTF.

The rearrangement joins TRBV2 to TRBJ2-2; TRBD1 agrees at 9 bases. CDR1 and CDR2 from the germline V gene are SNHLY and FYNNEI. CDR3 size: 15 residues. With V trimmed by 8 bases and J by 5 bases, 9 bases remained unmatched. The chain's CDR3 is CASVNRGLGTGELFF. CDR3 DNA: TGTGCCAGCGTCAACAGGGGGCTGGGAACCGGGGAGCTGTTTTTT.

The chain uses TRBV6-5 and TRBJ2-7, with TRBD2 identical over 8 bases. V was clipped by 7 bases and J by 3 bases; unmatched bases: 11. Germline lookup yields CDR1 MNHEY and CDR2 SVGAGI. The CDR3 totals 15 residues. This CDR3 is CASTMDRGGIYEQYF. CDR3 coding DNA: TGTGCCAGCACAATGGACCGGGGGGGGATCTACGAGCAGTACTTC.

The V and J genes are TRBV27 and TRBJ1-1; tentative D call: TRBD1 (5 bases). The CDR3 runs 15 residues. V was trimmed by 2 bases and J by 1 base, leaving 11 bases between them. Germline loops: CDR1 MNHEY, CDR2 SMNVEV (reference sequence). The CDR3 bases are TGTGCCAGCAGTTTAGTGCAGGGATGGAACACTGAAGCTTTCTTT. The encoded protein is CASSLVQGWNTEAFF.

J is TRBJ1-2 and V is TRBV7-9; 7 nucleotides agree with TRBD1. Looked up from germline, CDR1 is SEHNR and CDR2 is FQNEAQ (reference sequence). The CDR3 extends over 15 amino acids. Trimming removed 4 bases from V and 6 bases from J; junction bases left unmatched: 11. CDR3 protein: CASSSSWDRLHGYTF. CDR3 nucleotides: TGTGCCAGCAGCTCATCTTGGGACAGACTCCATGGCTACACCTTC.

Note on this clone: One end of the junction varies from germline; a read error may be responsible. The chain recombines TRBV6-4 with TRBJ2-7, with unresolved D. In germline, CDR1 is MRHNA, CDR2 SNTAGT. CDR3 length: 13 amino acids. CDR3: CASSDWPRSEQCF. For the CDR3, the DNA is TGTGCCAGCAGTGACTGGCCGAGGTCAGAGCAGTGCTTC.

The genes are TRBV19 and TRBJ1-1; D unresolved. Trimming took 4 bases from V and 1 from J, leaving 10 bases between them. This CDR3 has 14 amino acids. Per germline, CDR1 LNHDA and CDR2 SQIVND (reference sequence). Here the CDR3 reads CASSTQQTNTEAFF. CDR3 coding DNA: TGTGCCAGTAGTACCCAACAGACGAACACTGAAGCTTTCTTT.

This clone was recorded once. Germline and junction disagree at one end, which may indicate a read error. The chain has TRBV4-1 and TRBJ1-2; D gene unclear. The length of the CDR3 is 13 residues. Germline V gene lookup returns CDR1 MGHRA and CDR2 YSYEKL. CDR3 in DNA: TGCGCCAGCAGCCAAGGGACTAACTATGGCTGCACCTTC. Its translation is CASSQGTNYGCTF.

This clone turned up a few times. This chain joins TRBV7-9 and TRBJ2-4, with D perhaps TRBD1 (5 bases). The germline CDR1 and CDR2 sequences are SEHNR and FQNEAQ (reference sequence). This CDR3 region has 15 residues. Trimming left V 5 bases short and J 0 bases short, with 11 bases between. CDR3 loop: CASSSETVAKNIQYF. The CDR3, as DNA: TGTGCCAGCAGCAGCGAGACAGTAGCCAAAAACATTCAGTACTTC.

This rearrangement joins TRBV12-5 to TRBJ1-2; TRBD1 aligns across 7 bases. Germline assignment: CDR1 LGHNT and CDR2 FRNRAP. The J segment lost 4 bases and the V segment lost 7 bases, leaving 6 bases of the junction unmatched. The CDR3 has 13 residues. CDR3 bases: TGTGCTAGTGCCCCCCAGGGGGGCTATGGCTACACCTTC. This codes for CASAPQGGYGYTF.

The gene calls are TRBV5-1 and TRBJ2-2; D gene uncertain. CDR3 length equals 17 residues. Germline loops: CDR1 SGHRS, CDR2 YFSETQ. V lost 0 bases and J lost 3, with 15 bases in between. The CDR3 spells CASSLEPGKTDTGELFF. The CDR3 DNA reads as TGCGCCAGCAGCTTGGAGCCAGGCAAGACGGACACCGGGGAGCTGTTTTTT.

The rearrangement links TRBV5-6 to TRBJ1-1, with D perhaps matching TRBD1 (5 bases). This CDR3 region has 14 residues. Germline CDR1 and CDR2: SGHDT and YYEEEE. Deletions cut 2 bases from V and 0 bases from J, with 8 bases between. The CDR3 here is CASSFRDLNTEAFF. DNA for the CDR3: TGTGCCAGCAGCTTCAGGGATCTGAACACTGAAGCTTTCTTT.

This chain joins TRBV7-3 and TRBJ1-6, with D maybe TRBD1 (5 bases). V gave up 2 bases and J gave up 7 bases, with 12 bases separating them. The V gene's germline CDR1 is SGHTA and CDR2 FQGTGA. The CDR3 spans 15 residues. The CDR3 loop is CASSLDGGQNSPLHF. For the CDR3, the DNA is TGTGCCAGCAGCTTAGATGGCGGACAAAATTCACCCCTCCACTTT.

This chain connects TRBV6-4 to TRBJ1-5; D is unresolved. The CDR3 covers 14 residues. V dropped 6 bases and J dropped 7 bases, with 16 bases sitting between them. Per germline, CDR1 MRHNA and CDR2 SNTAGT. This chain's CDR3 is CASSLGGGGQPQHF. DNA of the CDR3: TGTGCCAGCAGCCTGGGAGGTGGCGGGCAGCCCCAGCATTTT.